This T cell receptor (beta chain) was captured in a study of post-analysis software for immune sequencing data. Concerning this clonotype itself: What it binds is unknown.

Unique molecular identifiers featured in each of the TCR beta cDNA libraries. MiXCR, run by TCRdb on the PCR reads, gives a single entry per CDR3 protein. The sample records roughly 870,000 distinct CDR3 sequences, approximately 57% being singletons. Study-wide findings and caveats: The F measure placed samples prepared in the same batch into strongly shared clusters. When patients were compared with controls, about five TRBV segments were more frequent, TRBV5-6, TRBV5-1 and TRBV20-1 among them.

The CDR3 runs 14 residues. CDR1 ENHRY and CDR2 SYGVKD come from the germline V gene. The V gene end was trimmed by 10 bases and the J gene end by 1 base; junction bases not matched to a gene: 3. The TCR originated in a girl between 10 and 17 years old with multiple sclerosis. Material: blood. The chain links TRBV10-3 to TRBJ2-1; 11 bases match TRBD2. CDR3 coding DNA: TGTGCCACCCGGACTAGCGGGTCCTACAATGAGCAGTTCTTC. Its protein is CATRTSGSYNEQFF.